The present T cell receptor (beta chain) was sequenced within a study of OX40 agonist ivuxolimab in advanced cancers. Study summary: An agonistic human IgG2 monoclonal antibody against OX40 (CD134) was given. The dose-escalation cohort was approximately 84% male, with a mean age of 60 years, ranging about 20 to 85.

Produced via immunoSEQ multiplex PCR; TCRdb's table is partial and in-frame only. The table has over 100,000 clones, roughly 93% seen once; the top ten hold more than 0.15%. This CDR3 has 15 residues. The germline CDR1 and CDR2 sequences are LNHDA and SQIVND (reference sequence). V lost 0 bases, J lost 8 bases, and 16 bases lay in between. Whole-study findings and limits: The antigen specificity of the peripheral T cells (those that were expanded) was not determined. Normalized T-cell clonal expansion was also low in some nonresponders.

In regard to this clone: Its antigen is currently unknown.

V gene TRBV19 combines with J gene TRBJ1-2, with a weak D call TRBD1 (5 bases). The sequence came from an adult with an advanced solid tumor such as melanoma, head and neck, liver or kidney cancer. Sequencing used CD4+ or CD8+ T cells sorted from blood, obtained in a trial of the OX40 agonist ivuxolimab. CDR3 DNA sequence: TGTGCCAGTAGTATAGACTCGGGACTCCCTCGCGGCTACACCTTC. Its translation is CASSIDSGLPRGYTF.